Sequencing of this T cell receptor beta chain was carried out in a study of shared clonotypes between healthy human individuals. The method was immunoSEQ multiplex PCR; TCRdb's version includes in-frame clones alone and lacks a portion of them. This sample has some 1 million clones, with about 75% found just once. This clone was recorded only once. V was shortened by 2 bases and J by 7 bases, with 11 bases between the two germline ends. This CDR3 comprises 14 residues. Germline V CDR1 and CDR2: SNHLY, FYNNEI. The sample comprised memory CD4+ T cells sorted from blood. The subset denotes: CD45RA-negative fraction. The origin of this receptor is a young man in good health. The chain recombines TRBV2 with TRBJ2-2; tentative D call: TRBD2 (6 bases). The CDR3 sequence is CASSENRESGELFF. CDR3 coding DNA: TGTGCCAGCAGTGAAAACCGGGAGAGCGGGGAGCTGTTTTTT.